The 24 T cell receptor beta chains below come from one sample, sequenced in a study of glioma-infiltrating T cells after dendritic cell vaccination. The assay was immunoSEQ multiplex PCR, and TCRdb's table has in-frame clones only and misses some. The sample comprises over 55,000 clones, 81% of which are singletons, and under 8% rests with the top ten. Sequencing was performed on blood, taken before dendritic cell vaccination. The receptors here all came from a human donor with glioblastoma.

The chain has TRBV6-1 and TRBJ1-2, with D unresolved. Trimming shortened V by 8 bases and J by 4 bases, and 17 bases separated the two germline ends. There are 14 residues in the CDR3. Per the germline V gene, CDR1 is MNHNS and CDR2 is SASEGT. CDR3 coding DNA: TGTGCCAGCCTATCGGACGTAGGAGGCTATGGCTACACCTTC. This sequence encodes CASLSDVGGYGYTF.

By share of the sample, this clone is medium-sized. The chain couples TRBV7-2 to TRBJ2-3; D not certain. The CDR3 consists of 15 residues. V shed 1 base and J shed 0 bases, with 8 bases lying between them. Germline-derived CDR1 and CDR2 are SGHTA and FQGNSA. CDR3 DNA: TGTGCCAGCAGCTTAGGTCAGTTTAGCACAGATACGCAGTATTTT. This translates into CASSLGQFSTDTQYF.

The rearrangement links TRBV6-6 to TRBJ1-5, with D maybe TRBD1 (6 bases). The CDR3 is 15 residues long. Germline CDR1 is MNHNY and CDR2 is SVGAGI (reference sequence). Trimming shortened V by 6 bases and J by 1 base, and 13 bases separated the two germline ends. This CDR3 reads CASSHRTASNQPQHF. CDR3 in DNA: TGTGCCAGCAGCCATCGGACAGCGAGCAATCAGCCCCAGCATTTT.

This chain's CDR3 is CASSPRRANEKLFF. The CDR3 DNA follows: TGTGCCAGCTCACCACGCAGGGCTAATGAAAAACTGTTTTTT. The chain combines TRBV18 with TRBJ1-4; possibly TRBD1 for D (5 bases). Germline V gene lookup returns CDR1 KGHSH and CDR2 LQKENI. This CDR3 is built from 14 residues. The V and J ends lost 1 base and 3 bases respectively, with 6 bases between them.

The gene calls are TRBV19 and TRBJ2-3, with a possible D match to TRBD2 (5 bases). Per germline, CDR1 LNHDA and CDR2 SQIVND (reference sequence). Trimming cost V 3 bases and J 4 bases, with 14 bases left between them. This CDR3 spans 15 amino acids. CDR3 protein: CASSISDESPDTQYF. The CDR3 DNA follows: TGTGCCAGTAGTATTAGCGACGAATCCCCAGATACGCAGTATTTT.

The J gene is TRBJ2-7, the V gene TRBV5-6; no clear D. Germline V CDR1 and CDR2: SGHDT, YYEEEE. V lost 0 bases, J lost 2 bases, and 12 bases lay in between. The CDR3 sequence is 15 residues long. The CDR3 DNA reads TGTGCCAGCAGCTTGGATACAGCATCTACCTACGAGCAGTACTTC. Amino acids: CASSLDTASTYEQYF.

V gene TRBV5-1 combines with J gene TRBJ1-2; D uncertain. The CDR3 is 15 amino acids. CDR1 is SGHRS and CDR2 is YFSETQ in the germline V gene. Trimming removed 0 bases from V and 2 bases from J, with 11 bases in between. In DNA form, the CDR3 reads TGCGCCAGCAGCTTGGACCTTCCAGGAAACTATGGCTACACCTTC. This gives the protein CASSLDLPGNYGYTF.

J is TRBJ1-3 and V is TRBV7-2, with D possibly being TRBD1 (6 bases). The CDR3 has 15 residues. The germline V gene encodes CDR1 SGHTA and CDR2 FQGNSA. V was clipped by 7 bases and J by 3 bases, with 16 bases between them. In nucleotides, the CDR3 is TGTGCCAGCATCGATCCCGGGGGGCATGGAAACACCATATATTTT. This gives the protein CASIDPGGHGNTIYF.

This clone showed up just a few times. The chain uses TRBV29-1 and TRBJ2-5; possibly TRBD1 for D (5 bases). The germline V and J ends were trimmed by 0 bases and 3 bases, with 14 bases remaining between them. The germline gives CDR1 SQVTM, CDR2 ANQGSEA. CDR3 length: 15 amino acids. The CDR3 spells CSVEDAGSGEETQYF. The CDR3 nucleotides are TGCAGCGTTGAAGACGCAGGGTCGGGTGAAGAGACCCAGTACTTC.

The rearrangement uses TRBV5-1 and TRBJ1-1; D is uncertain. The V gene's germline CDR1 is SGHRS and CDR2 YFSETQ. V lost 0 bases and J lost 1, with 4 bases in between. The CDR3 runs 13 residues. Here the CDR3 DNA reads TGCGCCAGCAGCTTGGCAGAGAACACTGAAGCTTTCTTT. This gives the protein CASSLAENTEAFF.

The rearrangement links TRBV6-5 to TRBJ2-7; 8 positions agree with TRBD1. The germline gives CDR1 MNHEY, CDR2 SVGAGI. After removal of 5 bases from V and 5 bases from J, the junction contained 5 bases not matched to a gene. The CDR3 consists of 13 residues. The CDR3 DNA is TGTGCCAGCAGTGAATCAGGGGGCCACGAGCAGTACTTC. Its translation is CASSESGGHEQYF.

The sample holds a few counts of this clone. The V gene is TRBV6-5, the J gene TRBJ1-2, with 7 bases identical to TRBD1. V shed 10 bases and J 7 bases; nucleotides not matched to a gene: 12. Germline loops: CDR1 MNHEY, CDR2 SVGAGI. The length of the CDR3 is 13 residues. CDR3 bases: TGTGCCATCAGAGGGACAGTCGAGGGTGGCTACACCTTC. Translation: CAIRGTVEGGYTF.

This clone has a single count. J is TRBJ1-1 and V is TRBV7-9; 9 nucleotides agree with TRBD1. The CDR3 sequence is 15 residues long. CDR1 is SEHNR, CDR2 FQNEAQ, per germline (reference sequence). V lost 3 bases to trimming and J lost 4 bases; unmatched junction nucleotides: 6. The CDR3 sequence is CASSLGDRASTEAFF. DNA for the CDR3: TGTGCCAGCAGCTTGGGGGACAGGGCTAGCACTGAAGCTTTCTTT. Full variable domain (outside the CDR3, taken from reference TRBV7-9 and TRBJ1-1): DTGVSQNPRHKITKRGQNVTFRCDPISEHNRLYWYRQTLGQGPEFLTYFQNEAQLEKSRLLSDRFSAERPKGSFSTLEIQRTEQGDSAMYLCASSLGDRASTEAFFGQGTRLTVV.

On this clone itself: At the DNA level, this CDR3 is encoded by other sequences in the same sample as well. The chain links TRBV27 to TRBJ1-2, with D unresolved. Germline V gives CDR1 MNHEY, CDR2 SMNVEV (reference sequence). The length of the CDR3 is 14 residues. V lost 0 bases and J lost 4, with 9 bases in between. CDR3 residues: CASSLSGRVYGYTF. In DNA, the CDR3 is TGTGCCAGCAGTTTATCCGGGCGGGTCTATGGCTACACCTTC.

The gene calls are TRBV11-2 and TRBJ1-1; D remains ambiguous. V lost 2 bases and J lost 4, with 11 bases in between. There are 14 residues in the CDR3. Germline CDR1 and CDR2: SGHAT and FQNNGV. The CDR3 loop reads CASSLLISSTEAFF. The CDR3 DNA follows: TGTGCCAGCAGCTTACTAATTTCTTCCACTGAAGCTTTCTTT.

The chain uses TRBV6-1 and TRBJ2-5, with 8 bases lining up with TRBD1. The CDR3 loop spans 14 amino acids. In germline, CDR1 is MNHNS, CDR2 SASEGT. With V trimmed by 4 bases and J by 5 bases, 6 bases remained unmatched. CDR3 in amino acids: CASSGWQGAETQYF. CDR3 DNA sequence: TGTGCCAGCAGTGGTTGGCAGGGGGCCGAGACCCAGTACTTC.

This clone was detected a few times. The chain links TRBV19 to TRBJ1-1; D not resolved. Trimming cost V 3 bases and J 3 bases, with 5 bases left between them. The CDR3 length is 12 residues. Per germline, CDR1 LNHDA and CDR2 SQIVND (reference sequence). As DNA, the CDR3 is TGTGCCAGTAGTATGAGGGACACTGAAGCTTTCTTT. Translation gives CASSMRDTEAFF.

The rearrangement links TRBV9 to TRBJ2-5; no clear D gene. The V end was cut by 4 bases, the J end by 5 bases, with 18 bases between. This CDR3 has 15 residues. Germline assignment: CDR1 SGDLS and CDR2 YYNGEE. The CDR3 DNA reads TGTGCCAGCAGCCCCCTCGGGTCTCCCTTCGAGACCCAGTACTTC. Translated: CASSPLGSPFETQYF. The entire variable domain, with the rest obtained from reference TRBV9 and TRBJ2-5, is as follows: DSGVTQTPKHLITATGQRVTLRCSPRSGDLSVYWYQQSLDQGLQFLIQYYNGEERAKGNILERFSAQQFPDLHSELNLSSLELGDSALYFCASSPLGSPFETQYFGPGTRLLVL.

This chain uses TRBV5-1 with TRBJ2-2, with 7 nucleotides matching TRBD2. Germline values: CDR1 SGHRS, CDR2 YFSETQ. V lost 1 base, J lost 6 bases, and 3 bases stayed unmatched. The CDR3 covers 14 residues. The CDR3 here is CASSLSGRAGELFF. CDR3 coding DNA: TGCGCCAGCAGCTTGTCAGGGAGGGCCGGGGAGCTGTTTTTT.

This clone was detected only a few times. The V gene is TRBV7-8, the J gene TRBJ1-1, with D possibly being TRBD1 (5 bases). In germline, CDR1 is SGHVS, CDR2 FQNEAQ. CDR3 length: 13 residues. V lost 3 bases and J 1 base, leaving 6 bases between the germline ends. The CDR3: CASSLTANTEAFF. The CDR3 bases are TGTGCCAGCAGCTTGACAGCGAACACTGAAGCTTTCTTT.

The V call is TRBV9, the J call TRBJ1-2; the D gene is possibly TRBD1 (6 bases). V was pared by 2 bases and J by 2 bases, with 10 bases between. This CDR3 spans 14 amino acids. Germline lookup yields CDR1 SGDLS and CDR2 YYNGEE. The CDR3 loop is CASSVQTGNYGYTF. In DNA form, the CDR3 reads TGTGCCAGCAGCGTGCAGACAGGAAACTATGGCTACACCTTC.

The genes are TRBV6-1 and TRBJ2-5; 7 nucleotides align to TRBD1. Germline trimming cut 6 bases from V and 5 bases from J; bases unmatched to any gene: 12. The CDR3 runs to 15 residues. Germline assignment: CDR1 MNHNS and CDR2 SASEGT. The CDR3 DNA sequence: TGTGCCAGCAGCACTCCTCTCAGGGGGTTCGAGACCCAGTACTTC. Translated: CASSTPLRGFETQYF.

The chain employs TRBV20-1 and TRBJ1-1, with 7 bases identical to TRBD1. The CDR3 loop spans 11 amino acids. Germline lookup yields CDR1 DFQATT and CDR2 SNEGSKA (reference sequence). CDR3 nucleotides: TGCAGAGGCATCAGGGGGACTGAAGCTTTCTTT. It codes for CRGIRGTEAFF.

The chain links TRBV7-6 to TRBJ1-6; 7 bases are a match to TRBD1. V lost 0 bases and J lost 8; bases outside the gene matches: 7. The CDR3 totals 16 residues. Looked up from germline, CDR1 is SGHVS and CDR2 is FNYEAQ. DNA of the CDR3: TGTGCCAGCAGCTTAGCTTCCGGGACAGAAGATTCACCCCTCCACTTT. Residues: CASSLASGTEDSPLHF. The full variable domain, in which reference TRBV7-6 and TRBJ1-6 provide the parts outside the CDR3, is GAGVSQSPRYKVTKRGQDVALRCDPISGHVSLYWYRQALGQGPEFLTYFNYEAQQDKSGLPNDRFSAERPEGSISTLTIQRTEQRDSAMYRCASSLASGTEDSPLHFGNGTRLTVT.